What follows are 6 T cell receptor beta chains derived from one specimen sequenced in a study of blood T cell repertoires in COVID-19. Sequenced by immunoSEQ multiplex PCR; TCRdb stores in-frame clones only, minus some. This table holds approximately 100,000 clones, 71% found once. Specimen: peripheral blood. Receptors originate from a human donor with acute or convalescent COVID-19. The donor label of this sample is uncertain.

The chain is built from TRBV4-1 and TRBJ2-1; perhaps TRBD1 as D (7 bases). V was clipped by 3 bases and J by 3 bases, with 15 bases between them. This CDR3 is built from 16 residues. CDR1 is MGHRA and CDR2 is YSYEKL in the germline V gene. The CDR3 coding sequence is TGCGCCAGCAGCCATAGAGGACAGGACTACTACAATGAGCAGTTCTTC. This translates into CASSHRGQDYYNEQFF.

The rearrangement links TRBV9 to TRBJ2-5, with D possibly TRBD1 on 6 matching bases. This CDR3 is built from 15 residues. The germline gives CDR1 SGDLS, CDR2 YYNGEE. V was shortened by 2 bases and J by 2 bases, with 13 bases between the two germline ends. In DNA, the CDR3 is TGTGCCAGCAGCGTCGGGACACTAAGTCAAGAGACCCAGTACTTC. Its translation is CASSVGTLSQETQYF.

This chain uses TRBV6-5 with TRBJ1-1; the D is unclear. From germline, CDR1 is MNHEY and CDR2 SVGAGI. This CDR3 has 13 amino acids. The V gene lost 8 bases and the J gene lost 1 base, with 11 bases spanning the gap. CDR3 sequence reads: CASQREQNTEAFF. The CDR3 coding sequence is TGTGCCAGCCAGAGGGAGCAGAACACTGAAGCTTTCTTT.

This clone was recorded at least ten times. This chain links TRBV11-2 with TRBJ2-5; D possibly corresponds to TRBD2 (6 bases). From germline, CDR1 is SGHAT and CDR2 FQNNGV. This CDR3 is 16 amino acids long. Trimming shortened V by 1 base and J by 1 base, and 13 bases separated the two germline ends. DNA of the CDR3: TGTGCCAGCAGCTTAGGAGTGGGACTTATCCAAGAGACCCAGTACTTC. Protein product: CASSLGVGLIQETQYF.

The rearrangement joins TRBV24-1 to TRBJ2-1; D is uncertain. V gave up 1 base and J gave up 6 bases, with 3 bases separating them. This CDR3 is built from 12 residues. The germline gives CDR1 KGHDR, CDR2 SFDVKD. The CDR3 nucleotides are TGTGCCACCAGTGATTTTCTCAATGAGCAGTTCTTC. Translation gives CATSDFLNEQFF.

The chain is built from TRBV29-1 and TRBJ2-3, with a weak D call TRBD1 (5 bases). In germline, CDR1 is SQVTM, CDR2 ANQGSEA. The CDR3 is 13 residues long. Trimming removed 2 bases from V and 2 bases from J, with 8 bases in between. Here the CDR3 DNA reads TGCAGCGTTGAAAGGGGCTCCACAGATACGCAGTATTTT. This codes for CSVERGSTDTQYF.